This T cell receptor beta chain was identified in a study of T-cell reconstitution after alpha-beta-depleted transplantation in children. Study results and caveats: The study reportedly traced alpha-beta T cells about two months after transplant to several hundred expanded graft clones. At the one-year point after transplant, T-cell counts and TCRbeta diversity were found to come mostly from T cells that had been newly produced. Several patients had high TCRbeta diversity at day 60; it came from surviving recipient T cells and thymic progenitors.

The authors prepared the TCRbeta library with unique molecular identifiers. From the PCR reads, TCRdb called clonotypes with MiXCR, one entry per CDR3 protein. This table holds some 600,000 distinct CDR3 sequences, 13% found once. This clonotype was recorded once. The antigen is not known. This specimen was PBMCs, mostly from graft donor cells, taken 360 days after TCRalphabeta/CD19-depleted stem cell transplant. The clonotype originates from a male patient younger than 18 who had a stem cell transplant for acute myeloid leukemia, so the T cells may come from the graft donor.

For the CDR3, the DNA is TGTGCCAGCAGTCCGCGCTTCTCTAGCGGATCCTACGAGCAGTACTTC. It is translated as CASSPRFSSGSYEQYF. The chain uses TRBV27 and TRBJ2-7; 7 bases agree with TRBD2. V trimming: 5 bases; J trimming: 1 base; junction bases outside the gene matches: 11. This CDR3 spans 16 amino acids. CDR1 is MNHEY, CDR2 SMNVEV, per germline (reference sequence).